This entry concerns a single TCR beta chain. What antigen it recognizes has not been identified. Per-nucleotide qualities are absent, and no much larger clonotype sits a single base away. The sample carries other DNA sequences with the same CDR3. The CDR3 runs 14 residues from the cysteine to the phenylalanine. Solely the CDR3 DNA is kept, with 42 bases framed from the first base. The V end loses 3 bases and the J end loses 1 base, and a stretch of 9 bases separates them. Taken from the germline V gene, the CDR1 and CDR2 loops are LGHNA and YSLEER. The immunoSEQ Assay, a bias-controlled multiplex PCR, was used to amplify TCRbeta CDR3 regions from genomic DNA. Turning to the authors' computational methods: Nucleated cell counts per sample were estimated from amplification of reference gene primers within the assay. To quantify the absolute abundance of each unique TCRbeta CDR3 rearrangement, sequence reads were collapsed and filtered. For each sample, productive Simpson clonality was calculated as the square root of Simpson's diversity index across productive rearrangements. TCRdb mirrors the immuneACCESS table, restricted to in-frame sequences. Some clones are absent from its copies; in checked studies, under half trace to an unresolved V gene, and the reason for the others is unknown. The DNA was the basis for D and trimming; V, J and clone size are from that table. Across this sample there are around 330,000 clones, with roughly 90% seen only once. The ten largest clones take up about 9.8% of the sample.

In the prospective study, participants were roughly 18 to 89 years old, resided in 20 to 30 geographic areas of the United States, and were enrolled through a virtual design. In the prospective study, cohorts were assigned on the basis of participant-reported clinical history obtained from a screening survey and a study questionnaire. Recovered participants in ImmuneRACE Cohort 3 were defined by two consecutive negative NP/OP PCR tests, clearance by a healthcare professional, or resolution of symptoms. Mobile phlebotomists in the prospective study collected whole blood, serum and a nasopharyngeal or oropharyngeal swab from every participant. Participants in the prospective study had the option to provide additional blood draws and questionnaires over a roughly two-month period. Before DNA extraction, blood samples from the prospective study were shipped at room temperature or frozen. The source of the sample is a study of blood T cell repertoires in COVID-19 (dated by TCRdb to 2020 to 2022). About the full investigation: The collaborator samples originated in the United States, Italy and Spain and spanned the acute and convalescent phases of COVID-19. The material from the prospective study consisted of cDNA or gDNA derived from T cells, B-cell-depleted T cells, or PBMCs. The dataset comprised deeply sampled blood TCRbeta repertoires from subjects exposed to, actively infected with, or recovered from COVID-19. The repertoires were released in a freely available public database intended as a resource for research on the immune response to SARS-CoV-2. Samples were obtained from the ongoing ImmuneRACE study (first 160 participants) and from some 1,300 subjects provided by 6 global collaborators. Sample metadata almost always included a de-identified subject ID, COVID-19 status, age in years and sex. Where available, HLA class I and class II types were obtained from metadata supplied by the sample provider rather than from assay-based typing. What the authors observed across the whole study: How much clinical and demographic metadata was included differed by source and by participant, and the metadata was provided uncurated.

This receptor chain uses TRBV4-3 and TRBJ1-1; possibly the D gene is TRBD1, per 5 matching bases. This sequence was found in a woman younger than 30 who had recovered from COVID-19. The sample comprised PBMCs or T cells enriched from blood (not recorded which). For the CDR3, the sequence is CASSQVGANTEAFF. The DNA is TGCGCCAGCAGCCAGGTTGGGGCGAACACTGAAGCTTTCTTT.